These 19 T cell receptor beta chains were all obtained from the same sample, sequenced in a study of a mutant IDH1 vaccine in newly diagnosed glioma. Clones were sequenced by immunoSEQ multiplex PCR, and TCRdb holds only the in-frame ones, with some missing. The sample comprises tens of thousands of clones, around 76% of which are singletons, and more than 4.5% rests with the top ten. Documented time point: week 23, last vaccination. Doses of 300 ug of mutant IDH1 20-mer peptide were given with topical imiquimod. For these TCRs, the target antigens are not known. This material consisted of PBMCs, taken from a glioma patient whose treatment included an IDH1 peptide vaccine. The receptor source for this set is a man aged 45-65 years with glioma.

The chain links TRBV11-2 to TRBJ1-1; D unclear. This CDR3 is 12 amino acids long. Germline CDR1 and CDR2: SGHAT and FQNNGV. The germline V and J ends were trimmed by 5 bases and 8 bases, with 12 bases remaining between them. The CDR3 loop reads CASSRAPVEAFF. CDR3 sequence (DNA): TGTGCCAGCAGCCGGGCCCCCGTGGAAGCTTTCTTT. Complete variable domain (other parts from reference TRBV11-2 and TRBJ1-1): EAGVAQSPRYKIIEKRQSVAFWCNPISGHATLYWYQQILGQGPKLLIQFQNNGVVDDSQLPKDRFSAERLKGVDSTLKIQPAKLEDSAVYLCASSRAPVEAFFGQGTRLTVV.

This chain uses TRBV14 with TRBJ2-2, with D hard to call. The V gene lost 2 bases and the J gene lost 1 base, with 2 bases spanning the gap. The CDR3 has 13 residues. From germline, CDR1 is SGHDN and CDR2 FVKESK. CDR3 nucleotides: TGTGCCAGCAGCCAACTGAACACCGGGGAGCTGTTTTTT. This codes for CASSQLNTGELFF.

This chain connects TRBV6-5 to TRBJ2-3, with 9 bases lining up with TRBD2. Germline lookup yields CDR1 MNHEY and CDR2 SVGAGI. V dropped 6 bases and J dropped 1; count of bases not matched to a gene: 5. The length of the CDR3 is 15 residues. The CDR3 bases are TGTGCCAGCAGACGGCTAGCGGGGCGCACAGATACGCAGTATTTT. It codes for CASRRLAGRTDTQYF.

V is TRBV28 and J is TRBJ1-1; a weak D match, TRBD1 (6 bases). The CDR3 runs to 14 residues. V dropped 4 bases and J dropped 5 bases, with 14 bases sitting between them. The V gene's germline CDR1 is MDHEN and CDR2 SYDVKM. CDR3 protein: CASSSGQRRTEAFF. The CDR3 DNA is TGTGCCAGCAGTTCCGGACAGAGGCGGACTGAAGCTTTCTTT.

The V and J genes are TRBV5-1 and TRBJ1-2; D gene uncertain. CDR1 is SGHRS and CDR2 is YFSETQ in the germline V gene. The CDR3 spans 14 residues. The V and J ends lost 0 bases and 0 bases respectively, with 6 bases between them. The CDR3 sequence: CASSLDLANYGYTF. CDR3 in DNA: TGCGCCAGCAGCTTGGATCTGGCTAACTATGGCTACACCTTC.

The chain links TRBV5-4 to TRBJ2-5; 7 nucleotides align to TRBD1. J was trimmed by 2 bases and V by 1 base; bases with no gene match: 8. This CDR3 spans 16 amino acids. CDR1 and CDR2 (germline): SGHNT, YYREEE (reference sequence). CDR3 DNA: TGTGCCAGCAGCTTGTCCGACCGGGACAGACAAGAGACCCAGTACTTC. This translates into CASSLSDRDRQETQYF. Combining the CDR3 with reference TRBV5-4 and TRBJ2-5 gives the whole variable domain ETGVTQSPTHLIKTRGQQVTLRCSSQSGHNTVSWYQQALGQGPQFIFQYYREEENGRGNFPPRFSGLQFPNYSSELNVNALELDDSALYLCASSLSDRDRQETQYFGPGTRLLVL.

J is TRBJ1-2 and V is TRBV4-2; no definite D call. The CDR3 sequence is 16 residues long. Germline loops: CDR1 LGHNA, CDR2 YNFKEQ. Trimming took off 0 bases at V and 4 bases at J, with 15 bases between the two ends. The CDR3 here is CASSQESRALFYGYTF. The DNA for the CDR3 is TGTGCCAGCAGCCAAGAGTCGAGGGCCTTGTTCTATGGCTACACCTTC.

This chain connects TRBV6-5 to TRBJ1-1; D gene ambiguous. CDR1 is MNHEY, CDR2 SVGAGI, per germline. There are 11 residues in the CDR3. Here the CDR3 reads CASRRDTEAFF. For the CDR3, the DNA is TGTGCTTCTCGGAGGGACACTGAAGCTTTCTTT.

V is TRBV28 and J is TRBJ1-1; D unclear. V lost 5 bases and J 5 bases, leaving 9 bases between the germline ends. CDR1 and CDR2 from the germline V gene are MDHEN and SYDVKM. The CDR3 is 12 residues long. DNA of the CDR3: TGTGCCAGCAGTGTAGAGGAGACTGAAGCTTTCTTT. This codes for CASSVEETEAFF. Full variable domain (outside the CDR3, taken from reference TRBV28 and TRBJ1-1): DVKVTQSSRYLVKRTGEKVFLECVQDMDHENMFWYRQDPGLGLRLIYFSYDVKMKEKGDIPEGYSVSREKKERFSLILESASTNQTSMYLCASSVEETEAFFGQGTRLTVV.

The V and J genes are TRBV28 and TRBJ2-7; 8 nucleotides align to TRBD1. CDR3 length: 14 residues. J lost 4 bases, V lost 7 bases, and 9 bases had no gene match. Germline V gene sequence: CDR1 MDHEN, CDR2 SYDVKM. The CDR3 nucleotides read TGTGCCAGCATCTCACAGGGGGGTCGGTACGAGCAGTACTTC. Translated: CASISQGGRYEQYF. The full variable domain, with the rest looked up from reference TRBV28 and TRBJ2-7, is DVKVTQSSRYLVKRTGEKVFLECVQDMDHENMFWYRQDPGLGLRLIYFSYDVKMKEKGDIPEGYSVSREKKERFSLILESASTNQTSMYLCASISQGGRYEQYFGPGTRLTVT.

The gene calls are TRBV5-1 and TRBJ1-4; D perhaps matches TRBD1 (5 bases). Germline-derived CDR1 and CDR2 are SGHRS and YFSETQ. This CDR3 contains 15 residues. Deletions cut 4 bases from V and 0 bases from J, with 10 bases between. CDR3 residues: CASSATGATNEKLFF. In DNA form, the CDR3 reads TGCGCCAGCAGCGCAACAGGTGCAACTAATGAAAAACTGTTTTTT.

This rearrangement joins TRBV27 to TRBJ2-5; a weak D match, TRBD2 (5 bases). Per the germline V gene, CDR1 is MNHEY and CDR2 is SMNVEV (reference sequence). Trimming pared 3 bases from V and 5 bases from J, leaving 10 bases between. The CDR3 runs to 13 residues. In DNA form, the CDR3 reads TGTGCCAGCAGTTTGTGGGAGTCGGAGACCCAGTACTTC. It codes for CASSLWESETQYF.

The V gene is TRBV4-1, the J gene TRBJ1-1; 7 nucleotides agree with TRBD1. V shed 4 bases, J shed 6 bases, and the junction held 17 bases outside the gene matches. CDR1 and CDR2 from the germline V gene are MGHRA and YSYEKL. The CDR3 is 17 amino acids. DNA for the CDR3: TGCGCCAGCAGCCCAAACAGGGGTGGGCTCCTAATCGCTGAAGCTTTCTTT. It encodes CASSPNRGGLLIAEAFF.

In this sample, this clone turned up a few times. The chain employs TRBV18 and TRBJ1-5, with TRBD1 as a possible D gene (5 bases). Trimming cost V 4 bases and J 2 bases, with 9 bases left between them. The germline CDR1 and CDR2 sequences are KGHSH and LQKENI. This CDR3 comprises 14 residues. CDR3 residues: CASSLQGRNQPQHF. The CDR3 bases are TGTGCCAGCTCACTTCAGGGACGCAATCAGCCCCAGCATTTT.

A few counts support this clone. The gene calls are TRBV5-1 and TRBJ1-4, with D unresolved. Trimming removed 0 bases from V and 1 base from J, with 7 bases in between. CDR3 size: 15 residues. Per the germline V gene, CDR1 is SGHRS and CDR2 is YFSETQ. The CDR3 DNA reads as TGCGCCAGCAGCTTGGCCGGGGTAACTAATGAAAAACTGTTTTTT. It yields the protein CASSLAGVTNEKLFF.

This clone was seen only a few times. The CDR3 nucleotides are TGTGCCTGGAGCGGGGTTGGGCCCCAGCATTTT. Residues: CAWSGVGPQHF. The rearrangement links TRBV30 to TRBJ1-5; D is unclear. The germline CDR1 and CDR2 sequences are GTSNPN and SVGIG (reference sequence). The V gene lost 3 bases and the J gene lost 9 bases, with 9 bases spanning the gap. The CDR3 is 11 amino acids.

The chain carries TRBV30 and TRBJ1-1; D not resolved. V lost 8 bases and J 11 bases, leaving 18 bases between the germline ends. CDR3 length equals 11 residues. Germline CDR1 and CDR2: GTSNPN and SVGIG (reference sequence). CDR3 amino acids: CAGWRSTTAFF. CDR3 nucleotides: TGTGCCGGTTGGAGATCGACGACGGCTTTCTTT.

The rearrangement links TRBV14 to TRBJ1-2; D call uncertain. This CDR3 spans 13 amino acids. Trimming took off 6 bases at V and 8 bases at J, with 16 bases between the two ends. CDR1 is SGHDN, CDR2 FVKESK, per germline. CDR3 sequence reads: CASSHFPLRGYTF. The CDR3 DNA reads as TGTGCCAGCAGTCATTTTCCCTTGAGGGGCTACACCTTC.

About this clone: A read error may account for a junction end that differs from germline. V gene TRBV7-7 combines with J gene TRBJ1-1; TRBD1 might be the D (6 bases). The germline gives CDR1 SSHAT, CDR2 FNYEAQ (reference sequence). This CDR3 comprises 16 residues. This CDR3 reads CASSPETDSLNTEAFF. In DNA, the CDR3 is TGTGCTAGCAGCCCAGAAACGGACAGTTTGAACACTGAAGCTTTCTTT.